This TCR beta chain was recorded in a study of blood T cell repertoires in COVID-19 (dated by TCRdb to about 2020). Context from the whole study: Samples covering the acute and convalescent phases of COVID-19 were provided by collaborators in the United States, Italy and Spain. Where available, HLA class I and class II types were obtained from metadata supplied by the sample provider rather than from assay-based typing. Subjects who had been exposed to COVID-19, were actively infected with it, or had recovered from it provided the deeply sampled blood TCRbeta repertoires that made up the dataset. The sample metadata nearly always contained a de-identified subject ID, COVID-19 status, age in years and sex. The repertoires were released in a freely available public database intended as a resource for research on the immune response to SARS-CoV-2. The samples were drawn from the first 160 participants of the ongoing ImmuneRACE study and from 1,254 subjects provided by 6 global collaborators. The prospective study material was composed of cDNA or gDNA derived from T cells, B-cell-depleted T cells, or PBMCs. Beyond this particular receptor, the publication reports: The amount of clinical and demographic metadata varied by source and participant and was provided uncurated.

The CDR3 starts with the cysteine, ends with the phenylalanine, and has 14 residues. Solely the CDR3 DNA is kept, with 42 bases framed from the first base. V is shortened by 6 bases, J by 0 bases, and the region joining them spans 10 bases. Per the germline V gene, ENHRY is the CDR1 and SYGVKD is the CDR2. Participants in the prospective study were enrolled through a virtual design, were aged about 18 to 100 years, and lived in roughly 25 United States geographic areas. In the prospective study, participants were assigned to cohorts based on the clinical history participants reported in a screening survey and a study questionnaire. Recovered participants in ImmuneRACE Cohort 3 were defined as having two consecutive negative NP/OP PCR tests, clearance from a healthcare professional, or resolution of symptoms. Mobile phlebotomists in the prospective study collected whole blood, serum and a nasopharyngeal or oropharyngeal swab from every participant. Participants in the prospective study had the option to provide additional blood draws and questionnaires over a roughly two-month period. Before DNA extraction, blood samples from the prospective study were shipped at room temperature or frozen.

About this clone: Its antigen remains unidentified. Base-call qualities are not available, and no considerably larger clone is one nucleotide away.

TCRbeta CDR3 regions were amplified from genomic DNA using the immunoSEQ Assay, a bias-controlled multiplex PCR. Concerning the study's data processing: The number of nucleated cells in each sample was estimated by amplification of reference gene primers within the assay. To quantify the absolute abundance of each unique TCRbeta CDR3 rearrangement, sequence reads were collapsed and filtered. For each sample, productive Simpson clonality was calculated as the square root of Simpson's diversity index across productive rearrangements. TCRdb limited this immuneACCESS table to in-frame rearrangements with V and J called. A share of clones is missing; checked studies link under half to unresolved V genes, and the rest is unexplained. The DNA gave D and trimming, while V, J and clone size come from that table. Within this sample are 300,000 to 350,000 clones, with roughly 87% of them counted one time only. Just under 9% of the sample goes to the ten largest clones.

The chain couples TRBV10-3 to TRBJ2-3, and TRBD2 may be the D gene, going by 5 matching bases. The TCR sequence derives from a woman aged 18-29 years who had recovered from COVID-19. The material sequenced was PBMCs or T cells enriched from blood (not recorded which). The DNA sequence is TGTGCCATCAGGCCGGGATTTAGCACAGATACGCAGTATTTT. Translated, this gives CAIRPGFSTDTQYF.